Listed below are T cell receptor beta chains from one sample, sequenced in a study of neurological immune-mediated disorders. A single record per CDR3 protein comes from TCRdb applying MiXCR to the 5' RACE reads. The sample lists approximately 52,000 distinct CDR3 sequences, about 3% seen once, with 5.5% to 6% in the top ten. Sequencing was done on a sample of PBMCs. All receptors derive from a man in his forties with multiple sclerosis. Both conserved end residues are part of each CDR3. A D gene is named only where the DNA matches it firmly. Clone size is stated in some rows and not others, as once, few, many or a class when expanded.

v_gene	j_gene	d_gene	abundance	CDR3aa	CDR3nt
TRBV20-1	TRBJ1-6	NA	many	CSALDASSDYNSPLHF	TGCAGTGCTCTAGACGCCTCGTCAGACTATAATTCACCCCTCCACTTT
TRBV25-1	TRBJ2-5	NA	NA	CASSDRPIQETQYF	TGTGCCAGCAGTGACAGACCTATACAAGAGACCCAGTACTTC
TRBV20-1	TRBJ1-5	NA	few	CSARALSNQPQNF	TGCAGTGCTAGGGCACTTAGCAATCAGCCCCAGAATTTT
TRBV6-5	TRBJ2-7	TRBD1	many	CASSLQIGTGRHEQYF	TGTGCCAGCAGTCTACAAATCGGGACAGGGCGTCACGAGCAGTACTTC
TRBV24-1	TRBJ2-2	TRBD2	many	CATSDLTSGSFTGELFF	TGTGCCACCAGTGATCTAACTAGCGGAAGTTTCACCGGGGAGCTGTTTTTT
TRBV10-3	TRBJ2-7	NA	many	CAISAGAGYEQYF	TGTGCCATCAGCGCAGGGGCCGGCTACGAGCAGTACTTC
TRBV18	TRBJ2-7	TRBD1	few	CASSPPGQGAYEQYF	TGTGCCAGCTCACCACCGGGACAGGGCGCCTACGAGCAGTACTTC
TRBV5-5	TRBJ1-1	NA	many	CASSGSQGNTEAFF	TGTGCCAGCAGCGGGAGCCAGGGGAACACTGAAGCTTTCTTT
TRBV6-6	TRBJ1-5	NA	NA	CASSYGSGDQPQHF	TGTGCCAGCAGTTACGGCTCAGGGGATCAGCCCCAGCATTTT
TRBV28	TRBJ1-2	NA	many	CASSSPQGPGGYGYTF	TGTGCCAGCAGTTCGCCACAGGGTCCTGGGGGCTATGGCTACACCTTC
TRBV12-3/TRBV12-4	TRBJ2-6	TRBD2	many	CASSFSGGAKTPSGANVLTF	TGTGCCAGCAGTTTCAGCGGGGGGGCTAAAACACCCTCTGGGGCCAACGTCCTGACTTTC
TRBV11-3	TRBJ2-1	TRBD2	many	CASSLDPGLAPSF	TGTGCCAGCAGCTTAGATCCCGGACTAGCCCCCTCCTTC
TRBV20-1	TRBJ2-3	NA	many	CSAPPGGGTDTQYF	TGCAGTGCTCCCCCCGGGGGAGGCACAGATACGCAGTATTTT
TRBV7-3	TRBJ1-1	TRBD1	many	CASSSQGDTEAFF	TGTGCCAGCAGCTCGCAGGGGGACACTGAAGCTTTCTTT
TRBV3-1	TRBJ2-3	TRBD2	many	CASSQTSGEWFTDTQYF	TGTGCCAGCAGCCAGACTAGCGGGGAATGGTTCACAGATACGCAGTATTTT
TRBV20-1	TRBJ2-3	NA	many	CSASGGPNTDTQYF	TGCAGTGCTAGCGGGGGGCCTAACACAGATACGCAGTATTTT
TRBV6-1	TRBJ2-7	TRBD1	many	CASRNGQGLYEQYF	TGTGCCAGCAGAAATGGACAGGGTCTATACGAGCAGTACTTC
TRBV20-1	TRBJ2-1	TRBD2	many	CSARRTSNEQFF	TGCAGTGCTCGGCGGACTAGCAATGAGCAGTTCTTC
TRBV12-5	TRBJ1-1	NA	many	CASGLVLSQSMNTEAFF	TGTGCTAGTGGTTTGGTACTCTCCCAGAGCATGAACACTGAAGCTTTCTTT
TRBV10-3	TRBJ2-1	TRBD2	many	CAIMRLADNEQFF	TGTGCCATCATGAGGCTAGCGGACAATGAGCAGTTCTTC
TRBV15	TRBJ1-5	TRBD1	NA	CATSRGQGDQPQNF	TGTGCCACCAGCAGAGGACAGGGTGATCAGCCCCAGAATTTT
TRBV6-5	TRBJ1-5	NA	many	CASSPIPPGDHSNQPQHF	TGTGCCAGCAGCCCTATTCCCCCCGGGGATCATAGCAATCAGCCCCAGCATTTT
TRBV5-1	TRBJ1-6	NA	few	CASSLEPRQPNSPLNF	TGCGCCAGCAGCTTGGAGCCTAGGCAACCCAATTCACCCCTCAACTTT
TRBV7-9	TRBJ2-7	NA	medium-sized	CASSPIVQGTTYEQYF	TGTGCCAGCAGCCCGATAGTACAGGGGACTACTTACGAGCAGTACTTC
TRBV4-1	TRBJ1-5	NA	NA	CASSQEQRNQPQNF	TGCGCCAGCAGCCAAGAACAGAGAAATCAGCCCCAGAATTTT
TRBV7-9	TRBJ2-1	NA	many	CASSLAGNTGYNEQFF	TGTGCCAGCAGCTTAGCCGGGAACACTGGGTACAATGAGCAGTTCTTC
TRBV4-1	TRBJ2-3	NA	many	CASSQIAEDTQYF	TGCGCCAGCAGCCAAATAGCGGAAGATACGCAGTATTTT
TRBV19	TRBJ1-5	NA	once	CASSLSTDNQPQHF	TGTGCCAGTAGCTTATCGACAGACAATCAGCCCCAGCATTTT
TRBV4-1	TRBJ1-1	NA	many	CASSQGQAMNTEAFF	TGCGCCAGCAGCCAAGGACAGGCTATGAACACTGAAGCTTTCTTT
TRBV6-4	TRBJ2-3	TRBD2	few	CASSALRGGTQYF	TGTGCCAGCAGTGCCCTCCGGGGGGGTACGCAGTATTTT
TRBV20-1	TRBJ2-7	TRBD1	NA	CSATLTGQGFSYEQYF	TGCAGTGCTACCCTAACAGGACAGGGGTTCTCCTACGAGCAGTACTTC
TRBV20-1	TRBJ1-3	NA	many	CSAVPSSASGNTIYF	TGCAGTGCAGTGCCTTCGAGTGCCTCTGGAAACACCATATATTTT
TRBV18	TRBJ2-7	NA	many	CASSRGASSYEQYF	TGTGCCAGCTCAAGGGGGGCCTCCTCCTACGAGCAGTACTTC
TRBV3-1	TRBJ2-1	NA	many	CASSQDPLNEQFF	TGTGCCAGCAGCCAAGACCCCCTGAATGAGCAGTTCTTC
TRBV20-1	TRBJ1-1	NA	many	CSARDSLREAFF	TGCAGTGCTAGAGACAGTCTCCGCGAAGCTTTCTTT
TRBV24-1	TRBJ1-5	TRBD1	many	CATSGRGPNQPQHF	TGTGCCACCAGTGGGAGGGGGCCCAATCAGCCCCAGCATTTT
TRBV20-1	TRBJ1-5	NA	many	CSAREGDQPQHF	TGCAGTGCCCGGGAGGGGGATCAGCCCCAGCATTTT
TRBV2	TRBJ2-7	NA	few	CASSEAGYEQYF	TGTGCCAGCAGTGAAGCCGGATACGAGCAGTACTTC
TRBV2	TRBJ1-6	NA	many	CASRRDVVNSPLNF	TGTGCCAGCCGTAGGGACGTAGTCAATTCACCCCTCAACTTT
TRBV28	TRBJ1-3	NA	NA	CASSLGGRGRRSGNTIYF	TGTGCCAGCAGTTTGGGGGGTCGGGGTCGGAGATCTGGAAACACCATATATTTT
TRBV29-1	TRBJ1-1	NA	many	CSVSGGVPENTEAFF	TGCAGCGTCTCCGGGGGGGTTCCTGAGAACACTGAAGCTTTCTTT
TRBV3-1	TRBJ2-3	NA	many	CASSQSTDTQYF	TGTGCCAGCAGCCAGAGCACAGATACGCAGTATTTT
TRBV9	TRBJ1-5	TRBD1	many	CASSVGQGGDQPQNF	TGTGCCAGCAGCGTAGGGCAGGGGGGCGATCAGCCCCAGAATTTT
TRBV7-3	TRBJ2-1	NA	NA	CASSWKRGEGEQFF	TGTGCCAGCAGCTGGAAGAGGGGGGAGGGAGAGCAGTTCTTC
TRBV20-1	TRBJ2-7	NA	many	CSAGGSGTYEQYF	TGCAGTGCTGGGGGTAGCGGAACCTACGAGCAGTACTTC
TRBV7-3	TRBJ2-2	NA	many	CASSTDSYTGELFF	TGTGCCAGCAGCACCGACAGTTACACCGGGGAGCTGTTTTTT
TRBV2	TRBJ1-1	NA	many	CASSESSRNTEAFF	TGTGCCAGCAGTGAAAGTTCCAGGAACACTGAAGCTTTCTTT
TRBV5-6	TRBJ2-7	TRBD1	many	CASSLAGQVQNRVYF	TGTGCCAGCAGCTTGGCGGGACAGGTACAAAATAGGGTGTACTTC
TRBV29-1	TRBJ1-2	NA	many	CSGGPTTYYGYTF	TGCAGCGGCGGACCGACCACATACTATGGCTACACCTTC
TRBV5-5	TRBJ2-5	NA	medium-sized	CASSWRQTLEETQYF	TGTGCCAGCAGCTGGCGCCAGACTCTTGAAGAGACCCAGTACTTC
TRBV5-1	TRBJ2-1	TRBD2	many	CASSPPGLAVSNEQFF	TGCGCCAGCAGTCCGCCGGGACTAGCGGTATCCAATGAGCAGTTCTTC
TRBV6-5	TRBJ1-5	NA	many	CASSGQQNQPQHF	TGTGCCAGCAGTGGGCAGCAGAATCAGCCCCAGCATTTT
TRBV5-1	TRBJ2-3	NA	many	CASRVSGGTDTQYF	TGCGCCAGCAGGGTGAGCGGTGGCACAGATACGCAGTATTTT
TRBV5-5	TRBJ1-2	TRBD1	many	CASSFGTGDYGYTF	TGTGCCAGCAGCTTCGGGACAGGGGATTATGGCTACACCTTC
TRBV20-1	TRBJ1-1	TRBD1	many	CSARRQGNVPTEAFF	TGCAGTGCTAGGCGACAGGGAAACGTACCCACTGAAGCTTTCTTT
TRBV12-3/TRBV12-4	TRBJ2-4	TRBD2	NA	CASSQGTSYNIQYF	TGTGCCAGCAGTCAAGGGACTAGCTATAACATTCAGTACTTC
TRBV20-1	TRBJ2-1	TRBD2	many	CSAGGLDAQFF	TGCAGTGCTGGAGGACTAGACGCGCAGTTCTTC
TRBV2	TRBJ1-5	NA	many	CASSEARSSNQPQHF	TGTGCCAGCAGTGAAGCGCGGTCGTCAAATCAGCCCCAGCATTTT
TRBV29-1	TRBJ2-1	TRBD2	many	CSGGGENNEQFF	TGCAGCGGGGGAGGGGAGAACAATGAGCAGTTCTTC